This T cell receptor (beta chain) was obtained from a study of T cell responses to AZD1222 COVID-19 vaccine. Study observations and caveats: No day 14 peak samples; only post-peak repertoires were characterized. Close to half of spike-specific TCRs reportedly recognize unmutated variant regions.

On this clone: Antigen unknown.

Measured with immunoSEQ multiplex PCR; TCRdb has only the in-frame clones, and not every one. The data contain about 120,000 clones, about 92% of them singletons. The sample in question was peripheral blood, obtained on day 0 of MenACWY control vaccination. The receptor comes from an adult in good health.

The CDR3: CASSPRQARTEAFF. The DNA of the CDR3 is TGCGCCAGCAGTCCCAGACAGGCTCGCACTGAAGCTTTCTTT. The chain links TRBV23-1 to TRBJ1-1, with a tentative D call TRBD1 (6 bases). TRBV23-1 counts as an open reading frame of uncertain function. The CDR3 contains 14 residues. V was trimmed by 4 bases and J by 4 bases, leaving 13 bases between them.